The 32 T cell receptor beta chains below all came from one sample that was sequenced in a study of immune evolution from preneoplasia to lung adenocarcinoma. Clones were sequenced by immunoSEQ multiplex PCR, and TCRdb holds only the in-frame ones, with some missing. The sample holds around 7,000 clones, about 85% seen once. The sample was FFPE minimally invasive lung adenocarcinoma tissue. Receptors originate from a person aged 65-85 years with lung adenocarcinoma.

J is TRBJ2-2 and V is TRBV2; D is undetermined. The CDR3 sequence is 14 residues long. Germline V gene data show CDR1 as SNHLY and CDR2 as FYNNEI. Trimming removed 5 bases from V and 4 bases from J, with 11 bases in between. CDR3 nucleotide sequence: TGTGCCAGCAGTACTCCAGTCCTCACCGGGGAGCTGTTTTTT. Translation: CASSTPVLTGELFF.

V and J are TRBV30 and TRBJ2-3; TRBD1 might be the D (5 bases). V was clipped by 5 bases and J by 4 bases, with 10 bases between them. CDR3 length equals 12 residues. CDR1 and CDR2 (germline): GTSNPN, SVGIG (reference sequence). CDR3 sequence reads: CAWDVGADTQYF. The CDR3, as DNA: TGTGCCTGGGATGTAGGGGCAGATACGCAGTATTTT.

V is TRBV7-2 and J is TRBJ2-5; D unresolved. With 5 bases removed from V and 5 bases from J, the gap between germline ends came to 9 bases. CDR1 is SGHTA and CDR2 is FQGNSA in the germline V gene. The CDR3 is 12 residues long. CDR3 nucleotide sequence: TGTGCCAGCAGCCACAGATTGGAGACCCAGTACTTC. As protein: CASSHRLETQYF.

The table lists this clone with a count of one. A junction end diverges from the germline sequence, so it may reflect a read error. This rearrangement joins TRBV18 to TRBJ2-5; no clear D gene. This CDR3 has 12 amino acids. CDR1 is KGHSH, CDR2 LQKENI, per germline. Here the CDR3 reads CASSPLSMTQYF. The CDR3 coding sequence is TGCGCCAGCTCACCCCTGTCGATGACCCAGTACTTC.

The chain links TRBV6-5 to TRBJ2-3, with TRBD1 identical over 7 bases. Germline V gene sequence: CDR1 MNHEY, CDR2 SVGAGI. The CDR3 spans 16 residues. V gave up 1 base and J gave up 6 bases; unmatched junction bases: 10. The CDR3 nucleotides are TGTGCCAGCAGTTACTATGACAGGGTAAAAGGGGATACGCAGTATTTT. Amino acids: CASSYYDRVKGDTQYF.

In this sample, this clone turned up a few times. The chain carries TRBV4-3 and TRBJ2-7, with 7 bases identical to TRBD1. Germline assignment: CDR1 LGHNA and CDR2 YSLEER. The J segment lost 5 bases and the V segment lost 4 bases, leaving 14 bases of the junction unmatched. This CDR3 spans 16 amino acids. CDR3 sequence reads: CASSLHGPNRGDEQYF. The DNA of the CDR3 is TGCGCCAGCAGCCTCCATGGTCCAAACAGGGGCGACGAGCAGTACTTC.

The genes are TRBV7-9 and TRBJ2-3; D is ambiguous. Germline CDR1 SEHNR, CDR2 FQNEAQ (reference sequence). Between the trimmed V and J ends, which lost 4 bases and 4 bases, there was a span of 3 bases. The CDR3 totals 11 residues. The CDR3 region has the DNA TGTGCCAGCAGCTCCGCAGATACGCAGTATTTT. This codes for CASSSADTQYF.

The chain has TRBV7-2 and TRBJ2-7; 8 bases match TRBD1. Trimming at V came to 6 bases and at J to 1 base, leaving 8 bases not matched to a gene. CDR3 length equals 15 residues. Germline V gene lookup returns CDR1 SGHTA and CDR2 FQGNSA. CDR3 loop: CASSRGRTGSYEQYF. DNA of the CDR3: TGTGCCAGCAGTAGAGGGCGGACAGGGTCCTACGAGCAGTACTTC.

The chain couples TRBV5-1 to TRBJ2-1; 12 bases agree with TRBD2. The CDR3 is made up of 16 amino acids. With 4 bases clipped from V and 5 bases from J, the junction kept 7 bases outside the gene matches. In germline, CDR1 is SGHRS, CDR2 YFSETQ. CDR3 in amino acids: CASSRDGTSGHNEQFF. In DNA, the CDR3 is TGCGCCAGCAGCAGGGACGGGACTAGCGGGCACAATGAGCAGTTCTTC.

The genes are TRBV9 and TRBJ2-5, with a tentative D call TRBD1 (5 bases). V dropped 0 bases and J dropped 5 bases, with 11 bases sitting between them. The CDR3 has 14 amino acids. Germline CDR1 reads SGDLS; CDR2 reads YYNGEE. The CDR3 reads CASSVDSPGETQYF. As DNA, the CDR3 is TGTGCCAGCAGCGTAGATTCTCCAGGGGAGACCCAGTACTTC.

The gene calls are TRBV4-1 and TRBJ2-7; D is perhaps TRBD1 or TRBD2 (5 bases each). This CDR3 is 15 amino acids long. Trimming stripped 0 bases from V and 2 bases from J, with 11 bases between. Germline V gives CDR1 MGHRA, CDR2 YSYEKL. The CDR3 DNA sequence: TGCGCCAGCAGCCAAGATGGGGGAGTTGCCTACGAGCAGTACTTC. This codes for CASSQDGGVAYEQYF.

J is TRBJ2-5 and V is TRBV28; 8 bases are a match to TRBD1. Germline lookup yields CDR1 MDHEN and CDR2 SYDVKM. With 1 base clipped from V and 2 bases from J, the junction kept 21 bases outside the gene matches. The CDR3 is 21 amino acids. The CDR3 protein is CASSLSPGTGESPTNQETQYF. Written as DNA, the CDR3 is TGTGCCAGCAGTTTATCCCCCGGGACAGGTGAATCGCCCACTAATCAAGAGACCCAGTACTTC.

A few counts support this clone. This rearrangement joins TRBV20-1 to TRBJ1-3; D unclear. Germline V gene lookup returns CDR1 DFQATT and CDR2 SNEGSKA (reference sequence). V shed 5 bases and J shed 5 bases, with 7 bases lying between them. The CDR3 contains 11 residues. CDR3 protein: CSADVRNTIYF. The DNA of the CDR3 is TGCAGTGCTGACGTGCGAAACACCATATATTTT.

This clone was observed a few times. This CDR3 is also generated by other DNA sequences in the sample. The CDR3 sequence: CASSLSRGLLNEQFF. The CDR3 DNA reads TGTGCCAGCAGTTTATCCAGGGGCCTACTCAATGAGCAGTTCTTC. The V and J genes are TRBV27 and TRBJ2-1, with a weak D call TRBD1 (6 bases). Germline assignment: CDR1 MNHEY and CDR2 SMNVEV (reference sequence). The CDR3 runs to 15 residues. Trimming took 0 bases from V and 6 from J, leaving 12 bases between them.

The chain carries TRBV6-1 and TRBJ1-2, with 7 bases aligning to TRBD1. The length of the CDR3 is 12 residues. The junction had 4 bases not matched to a gene; V was cut back by 5 bases and J by 7 bases. Germline V CDR1 and CDR2: MNHNS, SASEGT. The DNA for the CDR3 is TGTGCCAGCAGTCAAACAGGGGCTGGCTACACCTTC. Protein: CASSQTGAGYTF.

The chain joins TRBV16 to TRBJ1-2; no clear D gene. The length of the CDR3 is 13 residues. Trimming cost V 0 bases and J 3 bases, with 5 bases left between them. Per the germline V gene, CDR1 is KGHSY and CDR2 is FQNENV. The CDR3 region has the DNA TGTGCCAGCAGCCAATCGGGCGACTATGGCTACACCTTC. Translation gives CASSQSGDYGYTF.

J is TRBJ2-4 and V is TRBV9, with unresolved D. Germline V lookup: CDR1 SGDLS, CDR2 YYNGEE. This CDR3 spans 17 amino acids. The V end was cut by 1 base, the J end by 0 bases, with 14 bases between. In DNA, the CDR3 is TGTGCCAGCAGCGTACGCTACGATTGGGGAGCCAAAAACATTCAGTACTTC. Translating gives CASSVRYDWGAKNIQYF.

The J gene is TRBJ2-6, the V gene TRBV5-4; D perhaps matches TRBD2 (6 bases). Between the trimmed V and J ends, which lost 0 bases and 4 bases, there was a span of 8 bases. CDR1 is SGHNT, CDR2 YYREEE, per germline (reference sequence). The length of the CDR3 is 15 residues. CDR3 residues: CASSLERAGANVLTF. As DNA, the CDR3 is TGTGCCAGCAGCTTGGAGCGGGCCGGGGCCAACGTCCTGACTTTC.

The V gene is TRBV5-1, the J gene TRBJ2-7; D could derive from TRBD1 or TRBD2 (5 bases each). The germline V and J ends were trimmed by 0 bases and 3 bases, with 10 bases remaining between them. Germline loops: CDR1 SGHRS, CDR2 YFSETQ. The CDR3 runs to 14 residues. The CDR3 DNA reads as TGCGCCAGCAGCTTGGCTGGGGGAGACTACGAGCAGTACTTC. This translates into CASSLAGGDYEQYF.

This rearrangement joins TRBV6-6 to TRBJ2-2, with 7 positions matching TRBD1. The germline V gene has CDR1 MNHNY and CDR2 SVGAGI (reference sequence). CDR3 length: 15 residues. With 2 bases clipped from V and 0 bases from J, the junction kept 0 bases outside the gene matches. The CDR3 reads CASSYGQANTGELFF. CDR3 sequence (DNA): TGTGCCAGCAGTTACGGACAGGCGAACACCGGGGAGCTGTTTTTT.

This chain connects TRBV30 to TRBJ2-7; D uncertain. The germline V and J ends were trimmed by 0 bases and 7 bases, with 10 bases remaining between them. The CDR3 runs to 12 residues. The V gene's germline CDR1 is GTSNPN and CDR2 SVGIG (reference sequence). The DNA for the CDR3 is TGTGCCTGGAGTGTTCGGCCTTTGGAGCAGTACTTC. Encoded protein: CAWSVRPLEQYF.

The chain couples TRBV9 to TRBJ2-1; 10 positions agree with TRBD2. This CDR3 contains 15 residues. The trim removed 2 bases at V and 9 bases at J, leaving 8 bases unmatched. In germline, CDR1 is SGDLS, CDR2 YYNGEE. The CDR3 DNA follows: TGTGCCAGCAGCGTGGGACTAGCGTCTATTGGTGAGCAGTTCTTC. It is translated as CASSVGLASIGEQFF.

The gene calls are TRBV5-6 and TRBJ1-5; TRBD1 matches 7 bases. Germline trimming cut 2 bases from V and 9 bases from J; bases unmatched to any gene: 11. Germline loops: CDR1 SGHDT, CDR2 YYEEEE. CDR3 length: 15 residues. The DNA of the CDR3 is TGTGCCAGCAGCTTCTGGGACAGATATGGTGCGCCCCAGCATTTT. It yields the protein CASSFWDRYGAPQHF.

This rearrangement joins TRBV12-5 to TRBJ2-3; the D gene is possibly TRBD1 (7 bases). This CDR3 region has 13 residues. Germline values: CDR1 LGHNT, CDR2 FRNRAP. V lost 6 bases and J lost 7, with 14 bases in between. CDR3 nucleotide sequence: TGTGCTAGTGGCAGGGGGGCGCGGTATACGCAGTATTTT. Protein product: CASGRGARYTQYF.

The chain employs TRBV7-2 and TRBJ2-5; TRBD2 is a possible D gene (6 bases). Germline-derived CDR1 and CDR2 are SGHTA and FQGNSA. V shed 1 base and J shed 1 base, with 13 bases lying between them. The CDR3 sequence is 16 residues long. The CDR3 spells CASSLGRGAGQETQYF. CDR3 sequence (DNA): TGTGCCAGCAGCTTAGGTCGGGGAGCGGGCCAAGAGACCCAGTACTTC.

The chain combines TRBV7-9 with TRBJ2-2; D not resolved. V lost 0 bases, J lost 1 base, and 12 bases lay in between. Germline V CDR1 and CDR2: SEHNR, FQNEAQ (reference sequence). The CDR3 runs to 17 residues. CDR3 region: CASSLAGNDLNTGELFF. CDR3 in DNA: TGTGCCAGCAGCTTAGCGGGGAATGACCTGAACACCGGGGAGCTGTTTTTT. Supplemented by reference TRBV7-9 and TRBJ2-2, the full variable domain reads DTGVSQNPRHKITKRGQNVTFRCDPISEHNRLYWYRQTLGQGPEFLTYFQNEAQLEKSRLLSDRFSAERPKGSFSTLEIQRTEQGDSAMYLCASSLAGNDLNTGELFFGEGSRLTVL.

The J gene is TRBJ2-3, the V gene TRBV6-5; 12 nucleotides align to TRBD2. CDR3 length: 15 amino acids. V was pared by 2 bases and J by 3 bases, with 0 bases of the junction left unmatched. Germline CDR1 MNHEY, CDR2 SVGAGI. Written as DNA, the CDR3 is TGTGCCAGCAGTTACGGACTAGCGGGGACAGATACGCAGTATTTT. As protein: CASSYGLAGTDTQYF.

The V call is TRBV19, the J call TRBJ2-2, with a weak D call TRBD1 (5 bases). Between the trimmed V and J ends, which lost 3 bases and 0 bases, there was a span of 8 bases. The CDR3 covers 15 residues. Germline CDR1 is LNHDA and CDR2 is SQIVND (reference sequence). The chain's CDR3 is CASSMDIANTGELFF. The CDR3 DNA sequence: TGTGCCAGTAGTATGGACATCGCGAACACCGGGGAGCTGTTTTTT.

The rearrangement joins TRBV5-1 to TRBJ2-1; 7 bases fit TRBD2. The CDR3 is 15 amino acids. Germline V lookup: CDR1 SGHRS, CDR2 YFSETQ. V lost 2 bases and J lost 9; bases outside the gene matches: 11. Here the CDR3 reads CASSFSTTGGGEQFF. The DNA for the CDR3 is TGCGCCAGCAGCTTTTCGACGACTGGCGGGGGTGAGCAGTTCTTC.

This clone has just a few counts. The chain has TRBV12-5 and TRBJ2-3; D could derive from TRBD1 or TRBD2 (7 bases each). This CDR3 is 15 amino acids long. The germline V gene encodes CDR1 LGHNT and CDR2 FRNRAP. V lost 5 bases and J 2 bases, leaving 14 bases between the germline ends. CDR3 sequence: CASGQGGFATDTQYF. The CDR3 DNA reads as TGTGCTAGTGGTCAGGGGGGGTTCGCCACAGATACGCAGTATTTT.

This clone was picked up one time. This chain uses TRBV6-5 with TRBJ1-1, with D uncertain. The CDR3 loop spans 13 amino acids. Germline CDR1 reads MNHEY; CDR2 reads SVGAGI. Trimming shortened V by 2 bases and J by 1 base, and 5 bases separated the two germline ends. The DNA for the CDR3 is TGTGCCAGCAGTTACAACGCGAACACTGAAGCTTTCTTT. This gives the protein CASSYNANTEAFF.

This chain uses TRBV15 with TRBJ1-1, with no clear D. The germline V and J ends were trimmed by 1 base and 3 bases, with 6 bases remaining between them. Germline V gene data show CDR1 as LNHNV and CDR2 as YYDKDF (reference sequence). This CDR3 is 13 amino acids long. CDR3 nucleotides: TGTGCCACCAGCAGAGGGGCTGACACTGAAGCTTTCTTT. Translating gives CATSRGADTEAFF. The entire variable domain, with the rest obtained from reference TRBV15 and TRBJ1-1, is as follows: DAMVIQNPRYQVTQFGKPVTLSCSQTLNHNVMYWYQQKSSQAPKLLFHYYDKDFNNEADTPDNFQSRRPNTSFCFLDIRSPGLGDTAMYLCATSRGADTEAFFGQGTRLTVV.